Detailed here is one TCR beta chain. The treatment is: roughly 18 received Ad26.COV2.S at low or high dose, single or two shots; several received placebo; per-sample allocation not given. Repertoires come from day 63 after the first vaccine or placebo injection. This adult donor, from Boston, was 18-55 years old. The CDR3 is made up of 14 amino acids. The trim removed 2 bases at V and 4 bases at J, leaving 3 bases unmatched. Germline V CDR1 and CDR2: SNHLY, FYNNEI. Generated by immunoSEQ multiplex PCR, the TCRdb table keeps only in-frame clones and is missing some. This table has about 330,000 clones, about 90% appearing once. The record originates from a study of Ad26.COV2.S vaccination and SARS-CoV-2 variants.

The sample here was peripheral blood, taken in a trial of Ad26.COV2.S vaccine versus placebo. The V and J genes are TRBV2 and TRBJ2-3, with TRBD1 identical over 7 bases. The source of this sequence is a person between 18 and 65 years old who received the Ad26.COV2.S COVID-19 vaccine or a placebo. CDR3 in amino acids: CASSEQGDADTQYF. CDR3 bases: TGTGCCAGCAGTGAACAGGGGGATGCAGATACGCAGTATTTT.